Sequencing of this TCR beta chain was carried out in a study of CD8 T cells in ankylosing spondylitis. The CDR3 length is 15 residues. J lost 5 bases, V lost 5 bases, and 9 bases had no gene match. Germline V gene lookup returns CDR1 SEHNR and CDR2 FQNEAQ (reference sequence). Comment on this clonotype: The target antigen is unknown.

The study, taken as a whole, reports: Eight highly homologous variants formed a TCR beta motif that appeared characteristic of ankylosing spondylitis blood.

TCRdb processed the 5' RACE reads anew with MiXCR; each CDR3 protein has one entry. This sample yields approximately 400,000 distinct CDR3 sequences, of which roughly 27% are seen a single time; 0.89% belongs to the top ten. The sample comprised blood, either unsorted or a sorted T cell fraction (not recorded which). This sequence was found in a male donor with ankylosing spondylitis. The V call is TRBV7-9, the J call TRBJ2-5; TRBD1 agrees at 9 bases. The chain's CDR3 is CASSRAGTGLETQYF. The DNA of the CDR3 is TGTGCCAGCAGCCGAGCCGGGACAGGGCTTGAGACCCAGTACTTC. The full variable domain, with the rest looked up from reference TRBV7-9 and TRBJ2-5, is DTGVSQNPRHKITKRGQNVTFRCDPISEHNRLYWYRQTLGQGPEFLTYFQNEAQLEKSRLLSDRFSAERPKGSFSTLEIQRTEQGDSAMYLCASSRAGTGLETQYFGPGTRLLVL.